Shown below are 24 T cell receptor beta chains from a single sample sequenced in a study of cytomegalovirus exposure and HLA in healthy donors. Produced via immunoSEQ multiplex PCR; TCRdb's table is partial and in-frame only. The top ten hold around 0.96% of the sample, which has 250,000 to 400,000 clones, over 75% seen once. The sequencing sample was made of PBMCs. Receptors were obtained from a young man in good health and CMV-seronegative.

V and J are TRBV5-1 and TRBJ2-7; D may be TRBD2 (5 bases). The V end lost 4 bases, the J end lost 0 bases, and 11 bases lay between the germline ends. CDR1 and CDR2 from the germline V gene are SGHRS and YFSETQ. CDR3 length: 14 amino acids. CDR3 protein: CASSPGAGSYEQYF. CDR3 DNA sequence: TGCGCCAGCAGCCCGGGTGCGGGCTCCTACGAGCAGTACTTC.

The chain uses TRBV6-1 and TRBJ2-5, with D maybe TRBD1 (6 bases). Germline loops: CDR1 MNHNS, CDR2 SASEGT. This CDR3 contains 15 residues. Deletions cut 4 bases from V and 5 bases from J, with 17 bases between. CDR3 in amino acids: CASSAGWGQVETQYF. DNA of the CDR3: TGTGCCAGCAGTGCCGGCTGGGGGCAAGTGGAGACCCAGTACTTC.

The chain couples TRBV10-3 to TRBJ1-3, with 7 bases lining up with TRBD1. Germline CDR1 and CDR2: ENHRY and SYGVKD. CDR3 length equals 16 residues. V trimming: 4 bases; J trimming: 3 bases; junction bases outside the gene matches: 9. CDR3 DNA sequence: TGTGCCATCAGTGGTACAGGGGCTGTGGTTGGAAACACCATATATTTT. Translation: CAISGTGAVVGNTIYF.

This chain connects TRBV4-1 to TRBJ1-5; 8 bases fit TRBD1. Germline V gives CDR1 MGHRA, CDR2 YSYEKL. The trim removed 6 bases at V and 6 bases at J, leaving 10 bases unmatched. This CDR3 comprises 15 residues. The CDR3 sequence is CASSLRTGQGQPQHF. CDR3 sequence (DNA): TGCGCCAGCAGTCTTAGGACAGGGCAGGGTCAGCCCCAGCATTTT.

The chain recombines TRBV6-6 with TRBJ1-2; 8 nucleotides line up with TRBD1. Germline V gives CDR1 MNHNY, CDR2 SVGAGI (reference sequence). V was pared by 2 bases and J by 7 bases, with 6 bases of the junction left unmatched. This CDR3 has 14 residues. The chain's CDR3 is CASSYDRTGSGYTF. The CDR3 coding sequence is TGTGCCAGCAGTTACGATAGGACAGGGTCTGGCTACACCTTC.

CDR3 residues: CASSFRQGNTGELFF. The DNA for the CDR3 is TGTGCCAGCAGTTTCAGACAGGGAAACACCGGGGAGCTGTTTTTT. The chain recombines TRBV2 with TRBJ2-2; the match to TRBD1 covers 7 bases. The V and J ends lost 5 bases and 2 bases, in that order; junction bases with no gene match: 5. CDR1 and CDR2 from the germline V gene are SNHLY and FYNNEI. The CDR3 length is 15 residues.

This sequence joins TRBV7-2 and TRBJ2-1; 13 bases match TRBD2. The CDR3 is 17 amino acids. Per the germline V gene, CDR1 is SGHTA and CDR2 is FQGNSA. With V trimmed by 5 bases and J by 2 bases, 6 bases remained unmatched. The CDR3 DNA reads TGTGCCAGCAGCGTAACTAGCGGGGGGGCAGCCTACAATGAGCAGTTCTTC. Its protein is CASSVTSGGAAYNEQFF.

This chain connects TRBV5-1 to TRBJ1-2; maybe TRBD1 (5 bases). Germline CDR1 is SGHRS and CDR2 is YFSETQ. CDR3 length: 13 amino acids. V dropped 4 bases and J dropped 6 bases, with 13 bases sitting between them. The CDR3 DNA follows: TGCGCCAGCAGCCCGCCGGGACTCCATGGCTACACCTTC. Encoded protein: CASSPPGLHGYTF. The full variable domain, in which reference TRBV5-1 and TRBJ1-2 provide the parts outside the CDR3, is KAGVTQTPRYLIKTRGQQVTLSCSPISGHRSVSWYQQTPGQGLQFLFEYFSETQRNKGNFPGRFSGRQFSNSRSEMNVSTLELGDSALYLCASSPPGLHGYTFGSGTRLTVV.

The genes are TRBV9 and TRBJ1-1; no firm D call. Trimming took off 3 bases at V and 8 bases at J, with 14 bases between the two ends. The CDR3 contains 13 residues. The germline gives CDR1 SGDLS, CDR2 YYNGEE. Written as DNA, the CDR3 is TGTGCCAGCAGCGCCGACTTTGGATTCGAAGCTTTCTTT. It yields the protein CASSADFGFEAFF. Full variable domain (rest looked up from reference TRBV9 and TRBJ1-1): DSGVTQTPKHLITATGQRVTLRCSPRSGDLSVYWYQQSLDQGLQFLIQYYNGEERAKGNILERFSAQQFPDLHSELNLSSLELGDSALYFCASSADFGFEAFFGQGTRLTVV.

The V gene is TRBV4-1, the J gene TRBJ1-2; TRBD1 might be the D (6 bases). Trimming took 0 bases from V and 3 from J, leaving 17 bases between them. In germline, CDR1 is MGHRA, CDR2 YSYEKL. The CDR3 spans 17 residues. The CDR3 DNA is TGCGCCAGCAGCCAAGAGAGAAGGGGACAACTAGACTATGGCTACACCTTC. Encoded protein: CASSQERRGQLDYGYTF.

The chain carries TRBV13 and TRBJ1-2; 7 bases are a match to TRBD1. The CDR3 sequence is 15 residues long. Germline loops: CDR1 PRHDT, CDR2 FYEKMQ (reference sequence). V was pared by 2 bases and J by 2 bases, with 5 bases of the junction left unmatched. CDR3 DNA sequence: TGTGCCAGCAGCTTATCCCTCAGGGGGAACTATGGCTACACCTTC. This encodes CASSLSLRGNYGYTF.

This chain joins TRBV11-2 and TRBJ1-6, with D hard to call. This CDR3 has 14 amino acids. The V end lost 5 bases, the J end lost 5 bases, and 10 bases lay between the germline ends. The germline V gene has CDR1 SGHAT and CDR2 FQNNGV. CDR3 amino acids: CASSRTGNNSPLHF. The CDR3 region has the DNA TGTGCCAGCAGCCGGACGGGGAATAATTCACCCCTCCACTTT.

This clone was recorded only once. The chain couples TRBV7-9 to TRBJ2-5; D unclear. Trimming pared 2 bases from V and 1 base from J, leaving 11 bases between. Germline CDR1 and CDR2: SEHNR and FQNEAQ (reference sequence). This CDR3 has 15 residues. The CDR3 bases are TGTGCCAGCAGCTTATCGCACTATTCCCAAGAGACCCAGTACTTC. Translation: CASSLSHYSQETQYF.

The chain carries TRBV4-3 and TRBJ2-1, with 8 bases aligning to TRBD1. Germline lookup yields CDR1 LGHNA and CDR2 YSLEER. Trimming took 3 bases from V and 7 from J; bases not matched to a gene: 11. This CDR3 region has 16 residues. The CDR3 DNA reads TGCGCCAGCAGCCACCCTCAGGGGGCGTGGGGGAATGAGCAGTTCTTC. Translated, it gives CASSHPQGAWGNEQFF.

V and J are TRBV6-1 and TRBJ1-1, with a tentative D call TRBD1 (6 bases). V dropped 2 bases and J dropped 3 bases, with 19 bases sitting between them. In germline, CDR1 is MNHNS, CDR2 SASEGT. The CDR3 runs 17 residues. In DNA, the CDR3 is TGTGCCAGCAGTGAAAGAAGGGGCAGGGGTTACGACACTGAAGCTTTCTTT. The encoded protein is CASSERRGRGYDTEAFF.

The chain couples TRBV27 to TRBJ1-2; 7 positions agree with TRBD1. The ends lost 6 bases at V and 5 bases at J; junction bases unmatched: 15. Germline V CDR1 and CDR2: MNHEY, SMNVEV (reference sequence). The CDR3 consists of 16 residues. Here the CDR3 reads CASRNIKGGGVYGYTF. The CDR3 region has the DNA TGTGCCAGCAGGAATATCAAAGGGGGCGGCGTTTATGGCTACACCTTC.

This clone was seen a single time. The rearrangement uses TRBV10-3 and TRBJ1-2; 9 nucleotides match TRBD1. V lost 10 bases and J lost 7; bases outside the gene matches: 16. Germline V gene lookup returns CDR1 ENHRY and CDR2 SYGVKD. The CDR3 has 15 amino acids. The CDR3 DNA is TGTGCCACTTTACCCCAGGGACAGGGCCGGGGTGGCTACACCTTC. Encoded protein: CATLPQGQGRGGYTF.

The rearrangement uses TRBV5-4 and TRBJ2-1; 11 positions match TRBD1. The trim removed 3 bases at V and 7 bases at J, leaving 12 bases unmatched. CDR1 and CDR2 (germline): SGHNT, YYREEE (reference sequence). This CDR3 has 17 residues. The DNA for the CDR3 is TGTGCCAGCAGCTCCCCGTTAGGCGGGACAGGGGGGAATGAGCAGTTCTTC. Amino acids: CASSSPLGGTGGNEQFF.

The V gene is TRBV5-1, the J gene TRBJ1-1; maybe TRBD1 (6 bases). The CDR3 is 17 residues long. Germline V gene lookup returns CDR1 SGHRS and CDR2 YFSETQ. Trimming removed 4 bases at V and 0 bases at J, with 19 bases between. The CDR3: CASSPYGQILMNTEAFF. The CDR3 DNA follows: TGCGCCAGCAGCCCCTATGGACAGATCTTAATGAACACTGAAGCTTTCTTT.

The rearrangement joins TRBV6-5 to TRBJ1-2; D not certain. The germline V and J ends were trimmed by 5 bases and 5 bases, with 12 bases remaining between them. CDR3 length: 13 amino acids. Germline CDR1 MNHEY, CDR2 SVGAGI. The CDR3 loop is CASSEARLYGYTF. The CDR3 DNA sequence: TGTGCCAGCAGTGAAGCGCGACTGTATGGCTACACCTTC.

There are a few counts of this clone. Its ends do not fully match the called genes, so a read error is possible. This CDR3 reads CASSLGSGYSHEQYF. The CDR3 DNA is TGTGCCAGCAGTTTAGGGTCAGGGTACTCCCACGAGCAGTACTTC. This chain joins TRBV27 and TRBJ2-7; tentatively, D is TRBD1 (5 bases). Germline V gene data show CDR1 as MNHEY and CDR2 as SMNVEV (reference sequence). This CDR3 has 15 amino acids.

The chain employs TRBV6-1 and TRBJ1-1, with 7 positions matching TRBD1. The germline V gene encodes CDR1 MNHNS and CDR2 SASEGT. The CDR3 extends over 13 amino acids. Germline trimming cut 5 bases from V and 6 bases from J; bases unmatched to any gene: 6. The CDR3 spells CASSNIQGSEAFF. CDR3 DNA: TGTGCCAGCAGTAATATACAGGGGTCTGAAGCTTTCTTT.

This chain connects TRBV5-1 to TRBJ1-6; TRBD1 agrees at 10 bases. The CDR3 totals 16 residues. The J segment lost 6 bases and the V segment lost 3 bases, leaving 6 bases of the junction unmatched. Germline CDR1 and CDR2: SGHRS and YFSETQ. Written as DNA, the CDR3 is TGCGCCAGCAGCTCGGGGGACAGGGGACTTAATTCACCCCTCCACTTT. As protein: CASSSGDRGLNSPLHF.

J is TRBJ1-1 and V is TRBV11-2, with D perhaps matching TRBD1 (5 bases). Deletions cut 5 bases from V and 4 bases from J, with 17 bases between. CDR3 length equals 15 residues. CDR1 and CDR2 from the germline V gene are SGHAT and FQNNGV. CDR3: CASSPQTVMSTEAFF. The CDR3 nucleotides are TGTGCCAGCAGCCCCCAGACAGTAATGAGCACTGAAGCTTTCTTT. The full variable domain, rest sourced from reference TRBV11-2 and TRBJ1-1, is EAGVAQSPRYKIIEKRQSVAFWCNPISGHATLYWYQQILGQGPKLLIQFQNNGVVDDSQLPKDRFSAERLKGVDSTLKIQPAKLEDSAVYLCASSPQTVMSTEAFFGQGTRLTVV.